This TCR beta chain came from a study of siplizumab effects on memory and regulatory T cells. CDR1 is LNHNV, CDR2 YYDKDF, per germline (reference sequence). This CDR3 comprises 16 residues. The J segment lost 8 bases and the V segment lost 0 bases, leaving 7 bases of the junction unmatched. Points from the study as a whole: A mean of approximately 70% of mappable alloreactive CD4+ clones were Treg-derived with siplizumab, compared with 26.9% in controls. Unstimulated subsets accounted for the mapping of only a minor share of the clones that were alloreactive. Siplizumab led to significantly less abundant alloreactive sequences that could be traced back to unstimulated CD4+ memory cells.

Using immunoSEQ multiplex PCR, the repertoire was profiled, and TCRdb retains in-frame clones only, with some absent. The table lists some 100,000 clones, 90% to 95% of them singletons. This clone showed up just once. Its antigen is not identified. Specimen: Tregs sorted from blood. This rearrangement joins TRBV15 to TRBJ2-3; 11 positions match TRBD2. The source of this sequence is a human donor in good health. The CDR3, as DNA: TGTGCCACCAGCAGAGACGTGGGACTAGCGGAGAGTACGCAGTATTTT. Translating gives CATSRDVGLAESTQYF. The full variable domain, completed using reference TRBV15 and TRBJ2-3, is DAMVIQNPRYQVTQFGKPVTLSCSQTLNHNVMYWYQQKSSQAPKLLFHYYDKDFNNEADTPDNFQSRRPNTSFCFLDIRSPGLGDTAMYLCATSRDVGLAESTQYFGPGTRLTVL.